The rows below give T cell receptor beta chains drawn from one sample of a study of shared clonotypes between healthy human individuals. The data were produced by immunoSEQ multiplex PCR, yet TCRdb's version contains in-frame clones alone and is incomplete. This sample has 550,000 to 750,000 clones, with about 92% found just once. Sequenced: naive CD8+ T cells sorted from blood. The receptors stem from a man aged 30 to 39 in good health. The CDR3 runs from the conserved cysteine through the conserved F or W. Fields, in order: D gene, V gene, clone size, J gene, CDR3 DNA, CDR3 protein. A D gene is named only where the DNA matches it firmly. The size field is filled for only some rows; it gives once, few, many or a size class.

>.|TRBV9|.|TRBJ2-3
TGTGCCAGCAGCGTAGCAGGAAGGGGTGGAGATACGCAGTATTTT
CASSVAGRGGDTQYF
>.|TRBV5-1|.|TRBJ2-1
TGCGCCAGCAGCCCCGCGGGCTATGAGCAGTTCTTC
CASSPAGYEQFF
>TRBD1|TRBV6-5|.|TRBJ1-1
TGTGCCAGCAGTGACCAGGGGGCGGACACTGAAGCTTTCTTT
CASSDQGADTEAFF
>.|TRBV9|.|TRBJ1-1
TGTGCCAGCAGCGTAGAGCCGGGGGGCTACCTTAACACTGAAGCTTTCTTT
CASSVEPGGYLNTEAFF
>TRBD2|TRBV10-3|.|TRBJ2-7
TGTGCCATCAGTGTATTCGCTAGCGGGTTCCCCTACGAGCAGTACTTC
CAISVFASGFPYEQYF
>TRBD1|TRBV29-1|.|TRBJ1-1
TGCAGCGCCCAGGGGGGGCTCCGGATGACCACTGAAGCTTTCTTT
CSAQGGLRMTTEAFF
>.|TRBV10-1|.|TRBJ2-1
TGCGCCAGCAGTGACACCACGTACAATGAGCAGTTCTTC
CASSDTTYNEQFF
>.|TRBV5-4|.|TRBJ2-2
TGTGCCAGCAGCATCCCTGGGGGGCGGACCGGGGAGCTGTTTTTT
CASSIPGGRTGELFF
>.|TRBV6-4|.|TRBJ2-1
TGTGCCAGCAGTGACTCATACGGGCCGGCCAATGAGCAGTTCTTC
CASSDSYGPANEQFF
>.|TRBV27|.|TRBJ2-7
TGTGCCAGCAGTCTGTCCCGGGGCTCCTACGAGCAGTACTTC
CASSLSRGSYEQYF
>.|TRBV13|.|TRBJ1-2
TGTGCCAGCAGCTTAGGGTACGGCAGTGGGACCTCCTACACCTTC
CASSLGYGSGTSYTF
>TRBD2|TRBV18|.|TRBJ2-7
TGTGCCAGCTCACCACGACTAGCGGACAACTCCTACGAGCAGTACTTC
CASSPRLADNSYEQYF
>.|TRBV19|.|TRBJ2-2
TGTGCCAGTAACACCTGGGGACTTGATAACACCGGGGAGCTGTTTTTT
CASNTWGLDNTGELFF
>.|TRBV28|.|TRBJ2-7
TGTGCCAGCAGACAACGGCGGGTAGGGTACTACGAGCAGTACTTC
CASRQRRVGYYEQYF
>TRBD1|TRBV5-1|.|TRBJ2-3
TGCGCCAGCAGCCCGTGGGACAGGGGTAGCACAGATACGCAGTATTTT
CASSPWDRGSTDTQYF
>.|TRBV14|.|TRBJ2-1
TGTGCCAGCAGTCAGTCTGCGGGCCCTCCCAATGAGCAGTTCTTC
CASSQSAGPPNEQFF
>TRBD2|TRBV19|.|TRBJ2-1
TGTGCCAGTAGTCTAGCGGGAGGCTTAAATGAGCAGTTCTTC
CASSLAGGLNEQFF
>TRBD1|TRBV15|.|TRBJ1-5
TGTGCCACCAGCAGTCAGGGGGCTGGGGGTGTCCAGCATTTT
CATSSQGAGGVQHF
>.|TRBV14|once|TRBJ2-1
TGTGCCAGCAGCCTTCTGGGGGAGACCTACAATGAGCAGTTCTTC
CASSLLGETYNEQFF
>.|TRBV4-1|.|TRBJ2-7
TGCGCCAGCAGCCAGGACCGGGACGGAACGTACTACGAGCAGTACTTC
CASSQDRDGTYYEQYF
>.|TRBV19|.|TRBJ1-5
TGTGCCAGTAGTATAGTCTTTCCAGGGGGCAATCAGCCCCAGCATTTT
CASSIVFPGGNQPQHF
>TRBD2|TRBV27|.|TRBJ2-1
TGTGCCAGCAGTTTATCTCCCCCGGTAGCGGGCCCCTACAATGAGCAGTTCTTC
CASSLSPPVAGPYNEQFF
>TRBD2|TRBV4-2|.|TRBJ2-1
TGTGCCAGCAGCCAAGATCGGCGGGAGGCCTACAATGAGCAGTTCTTC
CASSQDRREAYNEQFF
>.|TRBV27|.|TRBJ2-7
TGTGCCAGCAGTGCTCTAGCATCAAACTCCTACGAGCAGTACTTC
CASSALASNSYEQYF